These T cell receptor beta chains were read from a single sample in a study of T cell responses to AZD1222 COVID-19 vaccine. The protocol was immunoSEQ multiplex PCR, while the TCRdb copy is restricted to in-frame clones and leaves out a portion. This table has about 150,000 clones, about 91% appearing once. The starting material was peripheral blood, obtained on day 0 of MenACWY control vaccination. These receptors were collected from an adult in good health. Each CDR3 is given with its conserved first and last residue. The D gene is left open where the match is weak.

J: TRBJ1-1
V: TRBV18
D: NA
DNA: TGTGCCAGCTCACCCTCCTCCTTTCGGGGTAACAAGGGCACTGAAGCTTTCTTT
CDR3: CASSPSSFRGNKGTEAFF

J: TRBJ2-1
V: TRBV3-1/TRBV3-2
D: NA
DNA: TGTGCCAGCAGCCACTTTGGGGTGATTGGTGAGCAGTTCTTC
CDR3: CASSHFGVIGEQFF

J: TRBJ1-2
V: TRBV4-3
D: NA
DNA: TGCGCCAGCAGCCAAAGAGGGGTAGACTATGGCTACACCTTC
CDR3: CASSQRGVDYGYTF

J: TRBJ1-4
V: TRBV28
D: TRBD1
DNA: TGTGCCAGCACCTCTCCCCGGGACAGCCGAACTAATGAAAAACTGTTTTTT
CDR3: CASTSPRDSRTNEKLFF

J: TRBJ2-1
V: TRBV7-2
D: TRBD1
DNA: TGTGCCAGCAGCCAATGGGGACAGGGTATCAATGAGCAGTTCTTC
CDR3: CASSQWGQGINEQFF

J: TRBJ2-3
V: TRBV27
D: NA
DNA: TGTGCCAGCAGTTTATCCGGGCCCTTCGATACGCAGTATTTT
CDR3: CASSLSGPFDTQYF

J: TRBJ1-6
V: TRBV3-1/TRBV3-2
D: NA
DNA: TGTGCCAGCAGCCAAGTTGGTTTAGGGCCCCTCTATTCTAATTCACCCCTCCACTTT
CDR3: CASSQVGLGPLYSNSPLHF

J: TRBJ2-5
V: TRBV2
D: NA
DNA: TGTGCCAGCTGTAATTGGGGCGCTACTCAAGAGACCCAGTACTTC
CDR3: CASCNWGATQETQYF

J: TRBJ2-3
V: TRBV7-9
D: TRBD2
DNA: TGTGCCAGCAGCCCACTAGCGGCTTACACAGATACGCAGTATTTT
CDR3: CASSPLAAYTDTQYF

J: TRBJ1-1
V: TRBV6-5
D: NA
DNA: TGTGCCACCGAGGACAGTTTGAACACTGAAGCTTTCTTT
CDR3: CATEDSLNTEAFF

J: TRBJ1-2
V: TRBV2
D: NA
DNA: TGTGCCCATACTTCTAATCGGGCCTATGGCTACACCTTC
CDR3: CAHTSNRAYGYTF

J: TRBJ1-2
V: TRBV6-1
D: NA
DNA: TGTGCCAGCAGTGAACCCAACAGGGTCTTTCGGGGCTACACCTTC
CDR3: CASSEPNRVFRGYTF

J: TRBJ1-2
V: TRBV2
D: TRBD1
DNA: TGTGCCAGCAGAGGGACAGGGCCGAACTATGGCTACACCTTC
CDR3: CASRGTGPNYGYTF

J: TRBJ2-2
V: TRBV7-3
D: TRBD2
DNA: TGTGCCAGCAGCCCTAGCGGGAACACCGGGGAGCTGTTTTTT
CDR3: CASSPSGNTGELFF

J: TRBJ2-5
V: TRBV25-1
D: NA
DNA: TGTGCCAGCAGTGAAAGGCCCCAAGAGACCCAGTACTTC
CDR3: CASSERPQETQYF

J: TRBJ1-2
V: TRBV7-3
D: NA
DNA: TGTGCCAGCAGCGCGCAACAGGGACTCGGGTACACCTTC
CDR3: CASSAQQGLGYTF

J: TRBJ1-1
V: TRBV5-5
D: NA
DNA: TGTGCCAGCAGCTTAAGGGTGAACACTGAAGCTTTCTTT
CDR3: CASSLRVNTEAFF

J: TRBJ1-3
V: TRBV5-6
D: NA
DNA: TGTGCCAGCAGCTCAACCGCCGGGGGGGCCTCTGGAAACACCATATATTTT
CDR3: CASSSTAGGASGNTIYF

J: TRBJ1-3
V: TRBV19
D: NA
DNA: TGTGCCAGTAGATTGGGCCGGACGGGCTCTGGAAACACCATATATTTT
CDR3: CASRLGRTGSGNTIYF

J: TRBJ1-1
V: TRBV6-5
D: NA
DNA: TGTGCCAGCAGTTACGGACAGAACACTGAAGCTTTCTTT
CDR3: CASSYGQNTEAFF

J: TRBJ2-3
V: TRBV9
D: TRBD1
DNA: TGTGCCAGCAGCGGACAGGGCCGTACGCAGTATTTT
CDR3: CASSGQGRTQYF

J: TRBJ2-6
V: TRBV5-1
D: NA
DNA: TGCGCCAGCAGCTCCGGACAGTTTCTCCTCTCTGGGGCCAACGTCCTGACTTTC
CDR3: CASSSGQFLLSGANVLTF

J: TRBJ1-2
V: TRBV2
D: NA
DNA: TGTGCCAGCTCGGATAGTAAAGGGCCTAGATTTAACTATGGCTACACCTTC
CDR3: CASSDSKGPRFNYGYTF

J: TRBJ2-7
V: TRBV6-1
D: TRBD2
DNA: TGTGCCAGCAGTGTTCTGGGACTAGGTGACTCCTACGAGCAGTACTTC
CDR3: CASSVLGLGDSYEQYF

J: TRBJ1-4
V: TRBV5-6
D: TRBD1
DNA: TGTGCCAGCAGCTCACCGCCAAACAGGGGGGAAGAGGAAAAACTGTTTTTT
CDR3: CASSSPPNRGEEEKLFF

J: TRBJ1-1
V: TRBV2
D: NA
DNA: TGTGCCAGCAGTGCGCGGGGAAACACTGAAGCTTTCTTT
CDR3: CASSARGNTEAFF

J: TRBJ1-5
V: TRBV20-1
D: NA
DNA: TGCAGTGCTAGTAGGGGAGGGGTGTATAGCAATCAGCCCCAGCATTTT
CDR3: CSASRGGVYSNQPQHF

J: TRBJ2-1
V: TRBV5-4
D: NA
DNA: TGTGCCAGCAGCTTGGCCAGGGCCAATGAGCAGTTCTTC
CDR3: CASSLARANEQFF